This is a list of T cell receptor beta chains from one sample in a study of CD4 T cells in relation to SARS-CoV-2 and coronaviruses. This table comes from immunoSEQ multiplex PCR, and its TCRdb copy is limited to in-frame clones, with some not included. Among about 17,000 clones listed, 82% were seen once. These receptors lack a known antigen. Sequencing used CD4+ T cells from PBMCs, cultured in vitro. The origin of the receptors is a human donor in good health. Each CDR3 is given with its conserved first and last residue. D genes are given only for firm matches. A row's size may be missing; if present it is once, few, many or a size class.

clone size | CDR3 length | J gene | D gene | V gene | CDR3 protein | CDR3 DNA
- | 14 | TRBJ1-1 | - | TRBV9 | CASSPQRVNTEAFF | TGTGCCAGCAGCCCCCAAAGGGTGAACACTGAAGCTTTCTTT
once | 17 | TRBJ2-5 | TRBD1 | TRBV7-7 | CASSLEAWGQGRETQYF | TGTGCCAGCAGCTTAGAGGCCTGGGGACAGGGGAGGGAGACCCAGTACTTC
- | 15 | TRBJ2-1 | - | TRBV14 | CASGVPGAGYNEQFF | TGTGCCAGCGGGGTTCCAGGGGCCGGCTACAATGAGCAGTTCTTC
- | 15 | TRBJ2-3 | TRBD2 | TRBV5-1 | CASSPPGGGGDTQYF | TGCGCCAGCAGTCCGCCGGGGGGAGGAGGAGATACGCAGTATTTT
once | 11 | TRBJ2-3 | - | TRBV10-3 | CASEGADTQYF | TGTGCTAGCGAGGGGGCAGATACGCAGTATTTT
- | 14 | TRBJ1-1 | - | TRBV7-9 | CASARSHSNTEAFF | TGTGCCAGCGCTCGTTCACATTCGAACACTGAAGCTTTCTTT
- | 13 | TRBJ1-2 | - | TRBV9 | CASSVEFGYGYTF | TGTGCCAGCAGCGTAGAGTTCGGTTATGGCTACACCTTC
once | 17 | TRBJ2-6 | - | TRBV9 | CASSTPRVGAWANVLTF | TGTGCCAGCAGCACCCCCCGGGTGGGGGCTTGGGCCAACGTCCTGACTTTC
- | 13 | TRBJ2-5 | TRBD2 | TRBV6-2/TRBV6-3 | CASSGTSGETQYF | TGTGCCAGCAGCGGGACTAGCGGGGAGACCCAGTACTTC
- | 16 | TRBJ2-1 | TRBD2 | TRBV5-5 | CASSLGGRGSYNEQFF | TGTGCCAGCAGCTTGGGCGGGAGGGGGTCCTACAATGAGCAGTTCTTC
- | 17 | TRBJ2-5 | TRBD2 | TRBV7-8 | CATTSGRSGGWGETQYF | TGTGCCACCACCTCTGGGCGTAGCGGGGGGTGGGGAGAGACCCAGTACTTC
- | 18 | TRBJ2-2 | TRBD1 | TRBV5-1 | CASSTSTGAGPNTGELFF | TGCGCCAGCAGCACTTCGACAGGGGCGGGACCGAACACCGGGGAGCTGTTTTTT
- | 14 | TRBJ2-3 | - | TRBV7-9 | CASSLASETDTQYF | TGTGCCAGCAGCTTGGCTAGCGAGACAGATACGCAGTATTTT
- | 16 | TRBJ1-1 | - | TRBV6-5 | CASSYSRLGGHTEAFF | TGTGCCAGCAGTTACTCGAGGTTGGGGGGCCACACTGAAGCTTTCTTT
- | 13 | TRBJ2-7 | TRBD1 | TRBV28 | CASSLTGSGEQYF | TGTGCCAGCAGTCTGACAGGGTCCGGCGAGCAGTACTTC
- | 16 | TRBJ2-2 | TRBD2 | TRBV7-2 | CASSLSGTSGRGELFF | TGTGCCAGCAGCCTCTCCGGGACTAGCGGCCGCGGGGAGCTGTTTTTT
- | 14 | TRBJ2-5 | TRBD1 | TRBV3-1/TRBV3-2 | CASSNRQGRSTQYF | TGTGCCAGCAGCAATAGACAGGGGAGAAGCACCCAGTACTTC
- | 12 | TRBJ2-5 | - | TRBV2 | CASQGVGETQYF | TGTGCCAGCCAGGGCGTGGGCGAGACCCAGTACTTC
once | 14 | TRBJ1-6 | - | TRBV7-2 | CASTGSSYNSPLHF | TGTGCCAGCACGGGGAGCTCCTATAATTCACCCCTCCACTTT